The sequence of this T cell receptor beta chain was determined in a study of OX40 agonist ivuxolimab in advanced cancers. V shed 6 bases and J shed 1 base, with 12 bases lying between them. This CDR3 is 14 amino acids long. The V gene's germline CDR1 is SGHVS and CDR2 FQNEAQ. TCRdb keeps only in-frame clones here, not all; method: immunoSEQ multiplex PCR. Of around 110,000 clones listed, 90% are singletons. Sequencing used CD4+ or CD8+ T cells sorted from blood, obtained in a trial of the OX40 agonist ivuxolimab. V is TRBV7-8 and J is TRBJ1-1; perhaps TRBD1 as D (6 bases). This receptor was identified in an adult with an advanced solid tumor such as melanoma, head and neck, liver or kidney cancer. The CDR3 spells CASRYQGTNTEAFF. CDR3 nucleotides: TGTGCCAGCAGATACCAGGGGACGAACACTGAAGCTTTCTTT.